The 20 T cell receptor beta chains below all came from one sample that was sequenced in a study of a mutant IDH1 vaccine in newly diagnosed glioma. The time point was: baseline, week 1 (first vaccination visit). Regarding treatment: pre-vaccination baseline after standard-of-care therapy. Only in-frame clones appear in the TCRdb table, and some are missing; sequencing was by immunoSEQ multiplex PCR. The sample shows tens of thousands of clones, 91% of them seen only once. The sequencing here drew on PBMCs, taken from a glioma patient treated with radiotherapy, temozolomide or both. The receptors shown here come from a man aged 45-60 years with glioma.

J is TRBJ2-2 and V is TRBV27, with 7 bases that match TRBD2. J gave up 4 bases and V 1 base, and 3 bases lay outside the gene matches. Germline CDR1 MNHEY, CDR2 SMNVEV (reference sequence). The CDR3 sequence is 15 residues long. The CDR3 region is CASSLLGGVTGELFF. CDR3 nucleotides: TGTGCCAGCAGTTTATTGGGGGGGGTCACCGGGGAGCTGTTTTTT.

DNA for the CDR3: TGTGCCAGCAGCTTTGGGCCCGCAGGTCGGAACACTGAAGCTTTCTTT. This encodes CASSFGPAGRNTEAFF. V is TRBV5-4 and J is TRBJ1-1; D unresolved. CDR3 length: 16 amino acids. Germline assignment: CDR1 SGHNT and CDR2 YYREEE (reference sequence). Trimming cost V 2 bases and J 1 base, with 15 bases left between them.

J is TRBJ2-7 and V is TRBV9; D is perhaps TRBD1 (5 bases). The CDR3 covers 12 residues. Germline assignment: CDR1 SGDLS and CDR2 YYNGEE. V shed 4 bases and J shed 4 bases, with 9 bases lying between them. CDR3 DNA sequence: TGTGCCAGCAGCTCTCAGGGTTACGAGCAGTACTTC. It specifies CASSSQGYEQYF.

The rearrangement joins TRBV7-8 to TRBJ1-1; D ambiguous. V gave up 5 bases and J gave up 7 bases, with 11 bases separating them. Germline CDR1 SGHVS, CDR2 FQNEAQ. CDR3 length: 12 residues. The CDR3 loop reads CASSPMWGEAFF. In DNA, the CDR3 is TGTGCCAGCAGCCCCATGTGGGGTGAAGCTTTCTTT.

The chain employs TRBV5-1 and TRBJ1-4; D may be TRBD1 (5 bases). Trimming left V 4 bases short and J 3 bases short, with 16 bases between. CDR1 is SGHRS, CDR2 YFSETQ, per germline. This CDR3 has 16 amino acids. The CDR3 spells CASSPATASANEKLFF. The CDR3 coding sequence is TGCGCCAGCAGCCCTGCGACAGCTTCAGCTAATGAAAAACTGTTTTTT.

J is TRBJ2-7 and V is TRBV18; D ambiguous. The CDR3 length is 15 residues. Trimming pared 3 bases from V and 6 bases from J, leaving 18 bases between. Germline assignment: CDR1 KGHSH and CDR2 LQKENI. CDR3 protein: CASSPQPQVTLEQYF. The CDR3 DNA is TGTGCCAGCTCACCCCAACCGCAGGTCACCCTCGAGCAGTACTTC.

This clone was seen only once. The CDR3 here is CASSPGQVGQPQHF. DNA for the CDR3: TGTGCCAGCTCACCAGGACAGGTGGGACAGCCCCAGCATTTT. This chain joins TRBV18 and TRBJ1-5, with 7 bases matching TRBD1. Unmatched junction bases numbered 5, after V lost 2 bases and J lost 7 bases. The CDR3 is made up of 14 amino acids. Germline lookup yields CDR1 KGHSH and CDR2 LQKENI.

J is TRBJ2-7 and V is TRBV6-5; 9 nucleotides agree with TRBD2. Trimming took 2 bases from V and 4 from J; bases not matched to a gene: 6. Germline CDR1 reads MNHEY; CDR2 reads SVGAGI. The CDR3 is 15 amino acids. The CDR3 DNA follows: TGTGCCAGCAGTTACCTGGGCGGGGGGGAGTACGAGCAGTACTTC. Encoded protein: CASSYLGGGEYEQYF.

The chain employs TRBV27 and TRBJ1-5; D unclear. Germline assignment: CDR1 MNHEY and CDR2 SMNVEV (reference sequence). The CDR3 loop spans 13 amino acids. Trimming removed 6 bases from V and 0 bases from J, with 6 bases in between. Written as DNA, the CDR3 is TGTGCCAGCAGGACTTATAGCAATCAGCCCCAGCATTTT. Translating gives CASRTYSNQPQHF.

J is TRBJ2-7 and V is TRBV5-1; 8 bases agree with TRBD1. CDR3 length equals 13 residues. Germline V lookup: CDR1 SGHRS, CDR2 YFSETQ. V dropped 4 bases and J dropped 5; count of bases not matched to a gene: 5. CDR3 protein: CASSTGQVDEQYF. CDR3 bases: TGCGCCAGCAGCACGGGACAGGTAGACGAGCAGTACTTC.

This clone has just a few counts. The genes are TRBV7-9 and TRBJ2-5; possibly TRBD1 for D (6 bases). Trimming stripped 0 bases from V and 5 bases from J, with 13 bases between. CDR3 size: 15 residues. The germline V gene encodes CDR1 SEHNR and CDR2 FQNEAQ (reference sequence). The CDR3: CASSLAGPRGETQYF. For the CDR3, the DNA is TGTGCCAGCAGCTTAGCCGGGCCGAGGGGGGAGACCCAGTACTTC.

The chain links TRBV4-2 to TRBJ2-3; the D call may be TRBD1 or TRBD2 (6 bases each). This CDR3 is 16 amino acids long. Trimming removed 0 bases at V and 6 bases at J, with 16 bases between. Looked up from germline, CDR1 is LGHNA and CDR2 is YNFKEQ. For the CDR3, the DNA is TGTGCCAGCAGCCAAGAAGCAGCGGGCACAGGGGATACGCAGTATTTT. Protein product: CASSQEAAGTGDTQYF.

This clone showed up just once. V is TRBV7-8 and J is TRBJ1-5; D is uncertain. The CDR3 sequence is 16 residues long. Trimming took off 5 bases at V and 5 bases at J, with 19 bases between the two ends. CDR1 SGHVS and CDR2 FQNEAQ come from the germline V gene. As DNA, the CDR3 is TGTGCCAGCAGCCCGCGGAAGTTTCTGGACGATCAGCCCCAGCATTTT. It specifies CASSPRKFLDDQPQHF.

This clone appeared a single time. The chain is built from TRBV11-1 and TRBJ1-1; D unresolved. V lost 2 bases and J 1 base, leaving 5 bases between the germline ends. The CDR3 is 13 amino acids. The germline CDR1 and CDR2 sequences are SGHAT and FQDESV (reference sequence). For the CDR3, the DNA is TGTGCCAGCAGCTTAACTGGGAACACTGAAGCTTTCTTT. Residues: CASSLTGNTEAFF.

V and J are TRBV29-1 and TRBJ2-7; 8 nucleotides match TRBD2. Germline CDR1 and CDR2: SQVTM and ANQGSEA. This CDR3 region has 15 residues. J lost 1 base, V lost 4 bases, and 9 bases had no gene match. CDR3 loop: CSVGGAGTRSYEQYF. The CDR3 coding sequence is TGCAGCGTTGGAGGAGCCGGGACTAGATCCTACGAGCAGTACTTC.

The rearrangement joins TRBV4-3 to TRBJ2-1; TRBD1 matches 11 bases. V shed 1 base and J 6 bases; nucleotides not matched to a gene: 5. The CDR3 extends over 16 amino acids. Germline CDR1 and CDR2: LGHNA and YSLEER. In DNA, the CDR3 is TGCGCCAGCAGCCAAGCTACCGGGACAGGGGGCAATGAGCAGTTCTTC. It encodes CASSQATGTGGNEQFF.

The J gene is TRBJ2-7, the V gene TRBV2; D is possibly TRBD2 (6 bases). CDR3 size: 14 residues. CDR1 and CDR2 from the germline V gene are SNHLY and FYNNEI. The ends were cut back, 11 bases at V and 0 bases at J, with 17 bases in the middle. CDR3 protein: CALWKRAISYEQYF. CDR3 bases: TGTGCCCTGTGGAAGCGGGCGATCTCCTACGAGCAGTACTTC.

V gene TRBV7-8 combines with J gene TRBJ2-2; unclear D gene. This CDR3 has 15 amino acids. Germline V CDR1 and CDR2: SGHVS, FQNEAQ. V gave up 5 bases and J gave up 2 bases, with 12 bases separating them. CDR3 loop: CASSPVYGNTGELFF. In nucleotides, the CDR3 is TGTGCCAGCAGCCCAGTATACGGCAACACCGGGGAGCTGTTTTTT.

The chain has TRBV29-1 and TRBJ2-1, with 7 positions matching TRBD1. Germline-derived CDR1 and CDR2 are SQVTM and ANQGSEA. The CDR3 sequence is 15 residues long. The V and J ends lost 3 bases and 3 bases, in that order; junction bases with no gene match: 8. CDR3 amino acids: CSVETGWGNYNEQFF. CDR3 sequence (DNA): TGCAGCGTTGAGACAGGGTGGGGGAACTACAATGAGCAGTTCTTC.

The rearrangement links TRBV5-4 to TRBJ2-7; weak D call: TRBD1 (5 bases). Between the trimmed V and J ends, which lost 4 bases and 5 bases, there was a span of 10 bases. Looked up from germline, CDR1 is SGHNT and CDR2 is YYREEE (reference sequence). The CDR3 is 12 residues long. The CDR3 region is CASSKGQDEQYF. The CDR3 DNA reads as TGTGCCAGCAGCAAAGGACAAGACGAGCAGTACTTC.